This T cell receptor (beta chain) was profiled in a study of OX40 agonist ivuxolimab in advanced cancers. TCRdb keeps only in-frame clones here, not all; method: immunoSEQ multiplex PCR. Counted here are some 69,000 clones, around 83% occurring once; the ten biggest clones make up roughly 2.4%. A word on this clone: What it binds is not known.

Study-wide results and caveats: More expanded clones were seen, on average, in CD8+ T cells than in CD4+.

This material consisted of CD4+ or CD8+ T cells sorted from blood, taken in a trial of the OX40 agonist ivuxolimab. The receptor was derived from an adult with an advanced solid tumor such as melanoma, head and neck, liver or kidney cancer.

DNA of the CDR3: TGTGCCAGCAACCGGGACAGGGGGCGCGTTAGCTACAATGAGCAGTTCTTC. It translates to CASNRDRGRVSYNEQFF. The rearrangement uses TRBV9 and TRBJ2-1, with 12 positions matching TRBD1. Losses at the gene ends were 6 bases for V and 3 bases for J; bases not matched to a gene: 10. The CDR3 covers 17 residues. Germline values: CDR1 SGDLS, CDR2 YYNGEE. The entire variable domain, with the rest obtained from reference TRBV9 and TRBJ2-1, is as follows: DSGVTQTPKHLITATGQRVTLRCSPRSGDLSVYWYQQSLDQGLQFLIQYYNGEERAKGNILERFSAQQFPDLHSELNLSSLELGDSALYFCASNRDRGRVSYNEQFFGPGTRLTVL.